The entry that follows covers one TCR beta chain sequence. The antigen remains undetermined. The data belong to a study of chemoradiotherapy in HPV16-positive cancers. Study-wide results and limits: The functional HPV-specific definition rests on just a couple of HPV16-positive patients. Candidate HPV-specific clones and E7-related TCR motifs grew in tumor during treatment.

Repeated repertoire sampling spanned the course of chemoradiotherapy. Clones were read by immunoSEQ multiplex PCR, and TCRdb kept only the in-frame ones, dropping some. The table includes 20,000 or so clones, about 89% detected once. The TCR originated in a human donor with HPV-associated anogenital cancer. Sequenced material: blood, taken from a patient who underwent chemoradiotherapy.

The CDR3 coding sequence is TGCAGCGTCCCGAGGGGCCGTACTAACTATGGCTACACCTTC. As protein: CSVPRGRTNYGYTF. V usage is TRBV29-1 and J usage is TRBJ1-2, with a tentative D call TRBD1 (5 bases). The CDR3 runs 14 residues. V was clipped by 6 bases and J by 0 bases, with 14 bases between them. Germline CDR1 is SQVTM and CDR2 is ANQGSEA. The variable domain in full, with the rest retrieved from reference TRBV29-1 and TRBJ1-2, is SAVISQKPSRDICQRGTSLTIQCQVDSQVTMMFWYRQQPGQSLTLIATANQGSEATYESGFVIDKFPISRPNLTFSTLTVSNMSPEDSSIYLCSVPRGRTNYGYTFGSGTRLTVV.